Listed below are T cell receptor beta chains from one sample, sequenced in a study of shared clonotypes between healthy human individuals. Profiling relied on immunoSEQ multiplex PCR, and the TCRdb table lists in-frame clones only, not all of them. The sample holds about 1.9 million clones, 93% seen once. Sequences were obtained from naive CD8+ T cells from PBMCs. The receptors originated from a man aged 18 to 29 in good health. Some clones in this sample may be carry-over from other donors' samples. The CDR3 runs from the conserved cysteine through the conserved F or W. The order of the fields is D gene, J gene, V gene, clone size, CDR3 DNA, CDR3 protein. D genes are given only for firm matches. Clone size is shown for a subset of rows, as once, few, many or a class of expanded clone.

.	TRBJ2-3	TRBV27	.	TGTGCCAGCAGTCCACGGGGAGCCCGCACAGATACGCAGTATTTT	CASSPRGARTDTQYF
.	TRBJ1-3	TRBV28	.	TGTGCCAGCAGTTTATTAGGGATCGCGTCTGGAAACACCATATATTTT	CASSLLGIASGNTIYF
TRBD1	TRBJ2-3	TRBV10-3	.	TGTGCCATCACTCAGGGACAGGGGGTCACAGATACGCAGTATTTT	CAITQGQGVTDTQYF
TRBD1	TRBJ2-3	TRBV7-9	few	TGTGCCAGCAGCCCTGACAGGGGCTATAGTACAGATACGCAGTATTTT	CASSPDRGYSTDTQYF
.	TRBJ2-1	TRBV18	.	TGTGCCAGCTCACCACCGGAGGGATCCTACAATGAGCAGTTCTTC	CASSPPEGSYNEQFF
.	TRBJ2-5	TRBV19	.	TGTGCCAGTAGTCGACCAGCCGGAGAGACCCAGTACTTC	CASSRPAGETQYF
.	TRBJ2-7	TRBV5-1	.	TGCGCCAGCAGCTTGGTCCGGGACCCCTACGAGCAGTACTTC	CASSLVRDPYEQYF
.	TRBJ1-1	TRBV28	.	TGTGCCAGCAGTTTAACCGAAGGGAGGGACTGGGGCACTGAAGCTTTCTTT	CASSLTEGRDWGTEAFF
TRBD2	TRBJ2-5	TRBV19	.	TGTGCCAGTAGTATGACTAGCGGGAACCCACAAGAGACCCAGTACTTC	CASSMTSGNPQETQYF
.	TRBJ1-2	TRBV7-9	.	TGTGCCAGCAGCCAAACAGGGAACTATGGCTACACCTTC	CASSQTGNYGYTF
.	TRBJ1-2	TRBV15	.	TGTGCCACCAGCAGAGAAGGGGGAGGCAATGGCTACACCTTC	CATSREGGGNGYTF
.	TRBJ2-1	TRBV27	.	TGTGCCAGCAGTGCGACAGGTTATGAGCAGTTCTTC	CASSATGYEQFF
.	TRBJ2-3	TRBV7-6	.	TGTGCCAGCAGCAGCTTAGTAAGGCAGGAGTACGATTTTGCTAGCACAGATACGCAGTATTTT	CASSSLVRQEYDFASTDTQYF
.	TRBJ2-5	TRBV27	.	TGTGCCAGCAGTAAAGACCAGCGTTATAAAGAGACCCAGTACTTC	CASSKDQRYKETQYF
TRBD2	TRBJ2-5	TRBV27	once	TGTGCCAGCAGTCGGGGAGGGTACAACATAGAGACCCAGTACTTC	CASSRGGYNIETQYF